The entry below gives a single T cell receptor (beta chain) sequence along with its context. The antigen remains unidentified. This specimen belongs to a study of identical twins. The study's findings and limits: Conclusions relied on cross-sectional statistical analysis, not following the same donors.

Each CDR3 protein is one row after TCRdb ran MiXCR on the 5' RACE reads. The sample lists 470,000 or so distinct CDR3 sequences; 20% to 25% were seen once. This same sample was also taken into another study, of T cells expressing NK-cell markers. That paper states: Each TCR beta repertoire originated in sorted T cells that were CD3+CD56+NKG2C+, CD3+CD56+NKG2C- or CD3+CD56-NKG2C+. Several experiments confined sorting to alpha-beta TCR T cells with an anti-gamma-delta TCR antibody.

Sequenced sample: CD4+ T cells sorted from blood. The receptor comes from a woman aged 18-35 years in good health.

CDR3 loop: CSVGSGTVTQFF. CDR3 nucleotide sequence: TGCAGCGTTGGTTCAGGGACTGTAACTCAGTTCTTC. The V and J genes are TRBV29-1 and TRBJ2-1; TRBD2 is a possible D gene (6 bases). The V and J ends lost 4 bases and 13 bases respectively, with 17 bases between them. This CDR3 region has 12 residues. The V gene's germline CDR1 is SQVTM and CDR2 ANQGSEA.